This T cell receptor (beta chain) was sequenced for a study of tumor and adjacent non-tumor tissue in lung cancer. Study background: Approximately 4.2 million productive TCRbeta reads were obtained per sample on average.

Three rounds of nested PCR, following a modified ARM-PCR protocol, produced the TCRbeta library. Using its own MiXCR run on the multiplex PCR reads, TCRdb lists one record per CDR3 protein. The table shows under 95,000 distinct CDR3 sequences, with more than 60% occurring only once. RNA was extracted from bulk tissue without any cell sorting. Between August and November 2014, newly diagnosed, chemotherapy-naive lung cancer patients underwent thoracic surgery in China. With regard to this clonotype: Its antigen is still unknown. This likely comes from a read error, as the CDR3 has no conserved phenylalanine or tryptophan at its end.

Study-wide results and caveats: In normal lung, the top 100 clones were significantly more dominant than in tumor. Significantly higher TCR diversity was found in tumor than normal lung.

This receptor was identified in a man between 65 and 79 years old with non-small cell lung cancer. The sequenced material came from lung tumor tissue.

CDR3: CASSSQRDGRGLYTDTQYL. CDR3 sequence (DNA): TGTGCCAGCAGCTCCCAACGAGACGGCAGGGGGCTGTACACGGATACGCAGTATCTT. The chain uses TRBV11-2 and TRBJ2-3; TRBD1 agrees at 8 bases. The CDR3 covers 19 residues. Trimming removed 4 bases from V and 6 bases from J; junction bases left unmatched: 21. Germline CDR1 reads SGHAT; CDR2 reads FQNNGV.